The TCR beta chain under discussion was sequenced for a study of tumor-infiltrating lymphocytes in primary liver carcinoma. On the study more broadly: The study reported T1-T3 N0M0 tumors spanning 4.2 to 10 cm.

Only one count was recorded for this clonotype. The junction does not match germline at one end; this may be a read error. Germline DNA was extracted alongside blood RNA, which was obtained from unsorted whole blood. This CDR3 region has 15 residues. The germline V gene encodes CDR1 MDHEN and CDR2 SYDVKM. With around 490 ng total RNA as template and a constant-region primer, TCR beta cDNA was made. Construction of TCR beta libraries relied on three successive nested multiplex PCR rounds employing slightly modified ARM-PCR. TRBV1-TRBV30 forward and Cbeta reverse primers drove the first two roughly 10-cycle rounds. TCRdb passed the multiplex PCR reads through MiXCR, listing each CDR3 protein once. The table records approximately 320,000 distinct CDR3 sequences, 45% to 70% of them present only once.

The sequencing sample was made of peripheral blood. The chain has TRBV28 and TRBJ2-3, with a weak D call TRBD2 (6 bases). The receptor comes from a young woman with primary liver carcinoma and hepatitis B virus infection. Here the CDR3 DNA reads TGTGTCAGCAGAGGAGGGAGCCCCAGCACAGATACGCAGTATTTT. Protein: CVSRGGSPSTDTQYF.